The rows below give T cell receptor beta chains drawn from one sample of a study of blood T cell repertoires in COVID-19. Libraries were prepared by immunoSEQ multiplex PCR; TCRdb keeps only in-frame clonotypes and omits some of them. The sample carries about 320,000 clones, 85% recorded once. The sequenced sample was PBMCs or T cells enriched from blood (not recorded which). Source of these receptors: a woman in her twenties or thirties who had been exposed to COVID-19. The CDR3 runs from the conserved cysteine through the conserved F or W. A D gene is named only where the DNA matches it firmly. A row's size may be missing; if present it is once, few, many or a size class.

v_gene: TRBV11-2
d_gene: TRBD1
abundance: once
j_gene: TRBJ2-1
CDR3nt: TGTGCCAGCAGCCCAGAATCCGGGACAGCGCAGTTCTTC
CDR3aa: CASSPESGTAQFF

v_gene: TRBV7-8
d_gene: NA
abundance: once
j_gene: TRBJ2-2
CDR3nt: TGTGCCAGCAGCTTATACCACACAGGGTTGGGCACCGGGGAGCTGTTTTTT
CDR3aa: CASSLYHTGLGTGELFF

v_gene: TRBV2
d_gene: TRBD1
abundance: NA
j_gene: TRBJ2-7
CDR3nt: TGTGCCAGCAGTACGGACAGGGGAGCTTACGAGCAGTACTTC
CDR3aa: CASSTDRGAYEQYF

v_gene: TRBV27
d_gene: TRBD1
abundance: NA
j_gene: TRBJ1-5
CDR3nt: TGTGCCAGCAGTTTCCTCCCCGCAGGGGGCAGTCAGCCCCAGCATTTT
CDR3aa: CASSFLPAGGSQPQHF

v_gene: TRBV9
d_gene: TRBD1
abundance: NA
j_gene: TRBJ1-2
CDR3nt: TGTGCCAGCAACCTCGGGACAGGAGGTTTAGGATATGGCTACACCTTC
CDR3aa: CASNLGTGGLGYGYTF

v_gene: TRBV6-1
d_gene: NA
abundance: NA
j_gene: TRBJ1-5
CDR3nt: TGTGCCAGCAGTGAAGGCACCTGGGGGCAAAGCAATCAGCCCCAGCATTTT
CDR3aa: CASSEGTWGQSNQPQHF

v_gene: TRBV25-1
d_gene: TRBD1
abundance: NA
j_gene: TRBJ2-2
CDR3nt: TGTGCCTTTCCCCGACAGGGGCGAAGGACCGGGGAGCTGTTTTTT
CDR3aa: CAFPRQGRRTGELFF

v_gene: TRBV6-5
d_gene: TRBD1
abundance: NA
j_gene: TRBJ2-3
CDR3nt: TGTGCCACGACTCCGGGACAGGGCACAGATACGCAGTATTTT
CDR3aa: CATTPGQGTDTQYF

v_gene: TRBV7-2
d_gene: NA
abundance: NA
j_gene: TRBJ1-3
CDR3nt: TGTGCCAGCAGCTTAGGGACTTCCTTAAACACCATATATTTT
CDR3aa: CASSLGTSLNTIYF

v_gene: TRBV7-9
d_gene: NA
abundance: NA
j_gene: TRBJ1-5
CDR3nt: TGTGCCAGCAGCTTGGGGGGTCACGGCAATCAGCCCCAGCATTTT
CDR3aa: CASSLGGHGNQPQHF

v_gene: TRBV4-1
d_gene: NA
abundance: NA
j_gene: TRBJ2-7
CDR3nt: TGCGCCAGCAGCCAAATCCTACAGGGATCTAGCGGCTTCGAGCAGTACTTC
CDR3aa: CASSQILQGSSGFEQYF

v_gene: TRBV2
d_gene: NA
abundance: NA
j_gene: TRBJ2-7
CDR3nt: TGTGCCAGCAGTTCAACAGGTCTTAGATCCTTCGAGCAGTACTTC
CDR3aa: CASSSTGLRSFEQYF

v_gene: TRBV6-5
d_gene: TRBD1
abundance: NA
j_gene: TRBJ1-2
CDR3nt: TGTGCCAGCAGTTCCCGGACAGGGGCTGGCTACACCTTC
CDR3aa: CASSSRTGAGYTF

v_gene: TRBV7-8
d_gene: TRBD2
abundance: NA
j_gene: TRBJ2-3
CDR3nt: TGTGCCAGCAGCTTAGTAGGGCTAGCGGGAGGTACAGATACGCAGTATTTT
CDR3aa: CASSLVGLAGGTDTQYF

v_gene: TRBV7-9
d_gene: TRBD2
abundance: NA
j_gene: TRBJ2-3
CDR3nt: TGTGCCAGCAGCTTCAGCATTGGGACTAGCGGGAGTCGCAGAGATACGCAGTATTTT
CDR3aa: CASSFSIGTSGSRRDTQYF

v_gene: TRBV9
d_gene: NA
abundance: NA
j_gene: TRBJ1-3
CDR3nt: TGTGCCAGCAGCGTTCGTCAAGCGGGAAACACCATATATTTT
CDR3aa: CASSVRQAGNTIYF

v_gene: TRBV7-9
d_gene: NA
abundance: NA
j_gene: TRBJ1-1
CDR3nt: TGTGCCAGCAGCTTAGAAGGGGTGAACACTGAAGCTTTCTTT
CDR3aa: CASSLEGVNTEAFF

v_gene: TRBV7-7
d_gene: NA
abundance: NA
j_gene: TRBJ2-1
CDR3nt: TGTGCTAGCAGCTTAGATTCGGGAAACAATGAGCAGTTCTTC
CDR3aa: CASSLDSGNNEQFF

v_gene: TRBV3-1/TRBV3-2
d_gene: NA
abundance: once
j_gene: TRBJ2-3
CDR3nt: TGTGCCAGCAGCCAAGCACAGGTGACAGATACGCAGTATTTT
CDR3aa: CASSQAQVTDTQYF

v_gene: TRBV28
d_gene: NA
abundance: NA
j_gene: TRBJ1-3
CDR3nt: TGTGCCAGCAGTTTGCTGGCAGGGGCTGGAAACACCATATATTTT
CDR3aa: CASSLLAGAGNTIYF

v_gene: TRBV30
d_gene: TRBD2
abundance: NA
j_gene: TRBJ2-5
CDR3nt: TGTGCCTGGAGTCCCGGGGTCAGGACTAGCGGGAGGGGAGAGACCCAGTACTTC
CDR3aa: CAWSPGVRTSGRGETQYF

v_gene: TRBV7-2
d_gene: NA
abundance: NA
j_gene: TRBJ1-1
CDR3nt: TGTGCCAGCAGCCTACAGGGAGGGGACACTGAAGCTTTCTTT
CDR3aa: CASSLQGGDTEAFF

v_gene: TRBV27
d_gene: NA
abundance: once
j_gene: TRBJ2-7
CDR3nt: TGTGCCAGCACTCAGACAAACATTAGGCACGAGCAGTACTTC
CDR3aa: CASTQTNIRHEQYF

v_gene: TRBV30
d_gene: NA
abundance: NA
j_gene: TRBJ2-2
CDR3nt: TGTGCCTGGAGTGTACGAACAGGGTATTCCGGGGAGCTGTTTTTT
CDR3aa: CAWSVRTGYSGELFF

v_gene: TRBV2
d_gene: TRBD2
abundance: few
j_gene: TRBJ2-5
CDR3nt: TGTGCCCGCGGGGGAGCGGGGGGGGGAGAGACCCAGTACTTC
CDR3aa: CARGGAGGGETQYF

v_gene: TRBV7-3
d_gene: TRBD2
abundance: NA
j_gene: TRBJ2-7
CDR3nt: TGTGCCAGCAGTTCCGGGACTAGCGGGAGCGAGCAGTACTTC
CDR3aa: CASSSGTSGSEQYF

v_gene: TRBV18
d_gene: TRBD2
abundance: NA
j_gene: TRBJ2-7
CDR3nt: TGTGCCAGCTCACCCCCCGGACTAGATTACGGCGAGCAGTACTTC
CDR3aa: CASSPPGLDYGEQYF

v_gene: TRBV6-5
d_gene: TRBD1
abundance: NA
j_gene: TRBJ2-7
CDR3nt: TGTGCCAGCAGTCTGAAACAGGGGGGGCAGTACTTC
CDR3aa: CASSLKQGGQYF

v_gene: TRBV19
d_gene: TRBD2
abundance: NA
j_gene: TRBJ2-3
CDR3nt: TGTGCCAGTAGTATAGGACTAGCGGGGGATACGCAGTATTTT
CDR3aa: CASSIGLAGDTQYF

v_gene: TRBV18
d_gene: TRBD1
abundance: NA
j_gene: TRBJ2-1
CDR3nt: TGTGCCAGCTCACCACCCAAGGGGGCTACGTCCTACAATGAGCAGTTCTTC
CDR3aa: CASSPPKGATSYNEQFF

v_gene: TRBV4-3
d_gene: TRBD1
abundance: NA
j_gene: TRBJ1-4
CDR3nt: TGCGCCAGCAGCCAAGGGGACAGCCTTATTCGGGAAAAACTGTTTTTT
CDR3aa: CASSQGDSLIREKLFF

v_gene: TRBV12-2
d_gene: NA
abundance: few
j_gene: TRBJ1-5
CDR3nt: TGTGCAAGTCGCTTAGGGGGGAGACAGGCCAATCAGCCCCAGCATTTT
CDR3aa: CASRLGGRQANQPQHF

v_gene: TRBV12-2
d_gene: NA
abundance: once
j_gene: TRBJ2-7
CDR3nt: TGTGCAAGTCGCCAACGGGACAGATCTACGTACGAGCAGTACTTC
CDR3aa: CASRQRDRSTYEQYF

v_gene: TRBV3-1/TRBV3-2
d_gene: NA
abundance: NA
j_gene: TRBJ1-1
CDR3nt: TGTGCCAGCAGCCAAGATTTCTGGGCAGACGGGATCGGAGCTTTCTTT
CDR3aa: CASSQDFWADGIGAFF

v_gene: TRBV11-1
d_gene: NA
abundance: NA
j_gene: TRBJ1-5
CDR3nt: TGTGCCAGCACCGGGGGGCATCAGCCCCAGCATTTT
CDR3aa: CASTGGHQPQHF

v_gene: TRBV5-1
d_gene: NA
abundance: NA
j_gene: TRBJ2-1
CDR3nt: TGCGCCAGCAGACCGTTTCGGGATGAGCAGTTCTTC
CDR3aa: CASRPFRDEQFF

v_gene: TRBV28
d_gene: NA
abundance: NA
j_gene: TRBJ2-3
CDR3nt: TGTGCCAGCAGCACTCCGAGCACAGATACGCAGTATTTT
CDR3aa: CASSTPSTDTQYF

v_gene: TRBV7-2
d_gene: TRBD1
abundance: NA
j_gene: TRBJ2-1
CDR3nt: TGTGCCAGCAGCTTAGACAGGGGATACTACAATGAGCAGTTCTTC
CDR3aa: CASSLDRGYYNEQFF

v_gene: TRBV28
d_gene: TRBD2
abundance: NA
j_gene: TRBJ2-1
CDR3nt: TGTGCCGGAGGGAGCGGGGGGTCCTACAATGAGCAGTTCTTC
CDR3aa: CAGGSGGSYNEQFF

v_gene: TRBV6-5
d_gene: NA
abundance: once
j_gene: TRBJ1-5
CDR3nt: TGTGCCAGCAGTCCCGTTGGGCCTAATCAGCCCCAGCATTTT
CDR3aa: CASSPVGPNQPQHF

v_gene: TRBV3-1/TRBV3-2
d_gene: TRBD1
abundance: NA
j_gene: TRBJ2-7
CDR3nt: TGTGCCAGCAGCCGGGACAGAGTCTACGAGCAGTACTTC
CDR3aa: CASSRDRVYEQYF

v_gene: TRBV5-1
d_gene: TRBD2
abundance: NA
j_gene: TRBJ2-1
CDR3nt: TGCGCCAGCAGCTTGTCTGGACTAGCGGGATTAGAGCAGTTCTTC
CDR3aa: CASSLSGLAGLEQFF

v_gene: TRBV28
d_gene: NA
abundance: NA
j_gene: TRBJ1-2
CDR3nt: TGTGCCAGCAGTTCACCGGGATTTAACTATGGCTACACCTTC
CDR3aa: CASSSPGFNYGYTF

v_gene: TRBV9
d_gene: NA
abundance: NA
j_gene: TRBJ2-7
CDR3nt: TGTGCCAGCAGCGGCCGGGATGTAGCGACCTACGAGCAGTACTTC
CDR3aa: CASSGRDVATYEQYF

v_gene: TRBV9
d_gene: TRBD2
abundance: NA
j_gene: TRBJ2-1
CDR3nt: TGTGCCAGCAGCGTAGCGAGCGGGAGTCCCCTTGGTGAGCAGTTCTTC
CDR3aa: CASSVASGSPLGEQFF

v_gene: TRBV4-1
d_gene: NA
abundance: NA
j_gene: TRBJ2-7
CDR3nt: TGCGCCAGCAGCCAAGGTCTCAGGGGCGCCTACGAGCAGTACTTC
CDR3aa: CASSQGLRGAYEQYF

v_gene: TRBV5-8
d_gene: NA
abundance: NA
j_gene: TRBJ1-2
CDR3nt: TGTGCCAGCAGCTTGGAGCGGAGGGGCTACACCTTC
CDR3aa: CASSLERRGYTF

v_gene: TRBV5-5
d_gene: NA
abundance: few
j_gene: TRBJ2-7
CDR3nt: TGTGCCAGCAGCTCCGGGGTGAGCTCCTACGAGCAGTACTTC
CDR3aa: CASSSGVSSYEQYF

v_gene: TRBV15
d_gene: TRBD2
abundance: NA
j_gene: TRBJ2-1
CDR3nt: TGTGCCACCAGCAGAGATATTGTTAGTAGCGGGAGACCTAATGAGCAGTTCTTC
CDR3aa: CATSRDIVSSGRPNEQFF

v_gene: TRBV6-1
d_gene: NA
abundance: many
j_gene: TRBJ2-2
CDR3nt: TGTGCCAGCAGTGATTATTCCTTAGTGGGAGAGTACACCGGGGAGCTGTTTTTT
CDR3aa: CASSDYSLVGEYTGELFF

v_gene: TRBV30
d_gene: NA
abundance: NA
j_gene: TRBJ2-1
CDR3nt: TGTGCCTGGAGTATTCTCAATGAGCAGTTCTTC
CDR3aa: CAWSILNEQFF

v_gene: TRBV10-3
d_gene: NA
abundance: NA
j_gene: TRBJ1-5
CDR3nt: TGTGCCATCAGTGAAGCAGGGATAAATCAGCCCCAGCATTTT
CDR3aa: CAISEAGINQPQHF

v_gene: TRBV20-1
d_gene: TRBD1
abundance: NA
j_gene: TRBJ1-4
CDR3nt: TGCAGTGCTAGAGACACGACAGGGTACATCTTT
CDR3aa: CSARDTTGYIF

v_gene: TRBV30
d_gene: NA
abundance: NA
j_gene: TRBJ1-5
CDR3nt: TGTGCCTGGAGTGTTCAGGTCAATCAGCCCCAGCATTTT
CDR3aa: CAWSVQVNQPQHF